The 24 T cell receptor beta chains below were found in one sample sequenced in a study of shared clonotypes between healthy human individuals. Clones were sequenced by immunoSEQ multiplex PCR, and TCRdb holds only the in-frame ones, with some missing. In the table there are hundreds of thousands of clones, about 96% of which are singletons. The naive CD8 population came from CD45RO-negative cells selected for CCR7, without terminally differentiated effector memory CD45RA+ cells. Material: naive CD8+ T cells sorted from blood. The receptor source for this set is a woman younger than 45 in good health.

The chain combines TRBV19 with TRBJ2-1, with D tentatively TRBD1 or TRBD2 (6 bases each). The V end lost 10 bases, the J end lost 0 bases, and 16 bases lay between the germline ends. The CDR3 is 15 amino acids. Germline V gene sequence: CDR1 LNHDA, CDR2 SQIVND (reference sequence). This CDR3 is CATKQGGSSYNEQFF. CDR3 DNA sequence: TGTGCCACGAAACAAGGGGGGAGCTCCTACAATGAGCAGTTCTTC.

This clone was seen just once. The chain joins TRBV11-2 to TRBJ2-7; D remains unclear. This CDR3 spans 16 amino acids. Trimming removed 5 bases from V and 7 bases from J, with 24 bases in between. Germline V gives CDR1 SGHAT, CDR2 FQNNGV. The CDR3: CASSPPAVSTPGEQYF. Here the CDR3 DNA reads TGTGCCAGCAGCCCCCCGGCAGTCTCCACTCCTGGGGAGCAGTACTTC.

This clone was seen just once. The chain combines TRBV4-1 with TRBJ2-7; TRBD1 or TRBD2 may be the D gene (6 bases each). Trimming cost V 5 bases and J 2 bases, with 13 bases left between them. Germline loops: CDR1 MGHRA, CDR2 YSYEKL. The CDR3 has 14 amino acids. The CDR3 region has the DNA TGCGCCAGCAGCACCGCGAGGGGGGCCTACGAGCAGTACTTC. This encodes CASSTARGAYEQYF.

The rearrangement uses TRBV15 and TRBJ2-7; a possible D gene is TRBD2 (5 bases). Per the germline V gene, CDR1 is LNHNV and CDR2 is YYDKDF (reference sequence). This CDR3 has 12 amino acids. V was cut by 4 bases and J by 10 bases, with 14 bases left in between. The CDR3 DNA follows: TGTGCCACCAGCAAGGAAGAGGGCGACCAGTACTTC. Protein sequence: CATSKEEGDQYF.

The chain joins TRBV5-6 to TRBJ1-6; TRBD1 is a possible D gene (6 bases). CDR1 and CDR2 from the germline V gene are SGHDT and YYEEEE. This CDR3 has 13 residues. V was pared by 10 bases and J by 6 bases, with 14 bases between. The CDR3 protein is CAAARGLNSPLHF. CDR3 coding DNA: TGTGCCGCCGCCCGGGGGCTTAATTCACCCCTCCACTTT.

V is TRBV4-1 and J is TRBJ1-3; D gene uncertain. V gave up 5 bases and J gave up 0 bases, with 20 bases separating them. Germline loops: CDR1 MGHRA, CDR2 YSYEKL. This CDR3 spans 18 amino acids. The CDR3 DNA is TGCGCCAGCAGCGAAAGCGGTTGGACGGCAAGCTCTGGAAACACCATATATTTT. Protein product: CASSESGWTASSGNTIYF.

The chain joins TRBV7-9 to TRBJ1-1; 9 bases line up with TRBD1. The CDR3 consists of 14 residues. J gave up 3 bases and V 7 bases, and 6 bases lay outside the gene matches. Germline V lookup: CDR1 SEHNR, CDR2 FQNEAQ (reference sequence). The CDR3 region has the DNA TGTGCCAGCACCGGGGACAGGGCACACACTGAAGCTTTCTTT. It specifies CASTGDRAHTEAFF.

As DNA, the CDR3 is TGTGCCAGCAGCAACCACCCCCATCATACTAGCGGAAAAACCTACGAGCAGTACTTC. Translation gives CASSNHPHHTSGKTYEQYF. The chain has TRBV21-1 and TRBJ2-7; the table's D call of TRBD2 was not tested on the DNA. TRBV21-1 is tagged as a pseudogene. CDR3 size: 19 residues.

Regarding this clone: Other DNA sequences in this sample translate to the same CDR3. The rearrangement uses TRBV28 and TRBJ1-2, with D tentatively TRBD1 (5 bases). There are 13 residues in the CDR3. V was cut by 3 bases and J by 6 bases, with 11 bases left in between. Germline V gene data show CDR1 as MDHEN and CDR2 as SYDVKM. CDR3 in amino acids: CASSFRQGDGYTF. The DNA of the CDR3 is TGTGCCAGCAGTTTTAGGCAGGGAGATGGCTACACCTTC.

The rearrangement joins TRBV7-8 to TRBJ2-6; no firm D call. Trimming took 1 base from V and 0 from J, leaving 7 bases between them. Germline V gene sequence: CDR1 SGHVS, CDR2 FQNEAQ. The CDR3 totals 16 residues. CDR3 sequence reads: CASSLVLDSGANVLTF. Written as DNA, the CDR3 is TGTGCCAGCAGCTTAGTTTTGGACTCTGGGGCCAACGTCCTGACTTTC.

The rearrangement uses TRBV25-1 and TRBJ1-4; D not resolved. CDR3 length: 15 residues. Germline V lookup: CDR1 MGHDK, CDR2 SYGVNS. Deletions cut 8 bases from V and 0 bases from J, with 13 bases between. This chain's CDR3 is CASLPNDATNEKLFF. As DNA, the CDR3 is TGTGCCAGCCTCCCAAATGACGCAACTAATGAAAAACTGTTTTTT.

The V call is TRBV2, the J call TRBJ2-5, with D possibly TRBD2 on 5 matching bases. This CDR3 has 13 residues. V lost 6 bases and J 2 bases, leaving 10 bases between the germline ends. Per germline, CDR1 SNHLY and CDR2 FYNNEI. The CDR3 loop is CASREVGQETQYF. The CDR3 region has the DNA TGTGCCAGCAGGGAGGTGGGTCAAGAGACCCAGTACTTC.

J is TRBJ1-4 and V is TRBV30; TRBD1 matches at 8 bases. The V and J ends lost 0 bases and 6 bases, in that order; junction bases with no gene match: 3. This CDR3 has 14 amino acids. Germline V lookup: CDR1 GTSNPN, CDR2 SVGIG (reference sequence). CDR3 loop: CAWSVTGVYEKLFF. The CDR3 nucleotides are TGTGCCTGGAGTGTGACAGGGGTTTATGAAAAACTGTTTTTT.

The V gene is TRBV6-4, the J gene TRBJ2-1, with D unresolved. Deletions cut 2 bases from V and 0 bases from J, with 2 bases between. The CDR3 length is 13 residues. Per the germline V gene, CDR1 is MRHNA and CDR2 is SNTAGT. CDR3 sequence reads: CASSDGSYNEQFF. In nucleotides, the CDR3 is TGTGCCAGCAGTGACGGCTCCTACAATGAGCAGTTCTTC.

The J gene is TRBJ1-6, the V gene TRBV7-8; D remains unclear. Germline V gene data show CDR1 as SGHVS and CDR2 as FQNEAQ. CDR3 length equals 16 residues. The V end was cut by 5 bases, the J end by 10 bases, with 21 bases between. The CDR3 sequence is CASSPPLDWGSSPLHF. The CDR3 coding sequence is TGTGCCAGCAGCCCCCCACTGGATTGGGGATCCTCACCCCTCCACTTT.

This sequence joins TRBV28 and TRBJ2-6; possibly TRBD2 for D (5 bases). Between the trimmed V and J ends, which lost 3 bases and 4 bases, there was a span of 13 bases. This CDR3 has 16 residues. CDR1 is MDHEN and CDR2 is SYDVKM in the germline V gene. CDR3 nucleotide sequence: TGTGCCAGCAGTTTTACGGCGGGCGCGGGGGCCAACGTCCTGACTTTC. This sequence encodes CASSFTAGAGANVLTF.

The chain recombines TRBV4-1 with TRBJ2-3, with D perhaps assigned TRBD1 or TRBD2 (5 bases each). CDR1 MGHRA and CDR2 YSYEKL come from the germline V gene. The length of the CDR3 is 16 residues. Trimming pared 1 base from V and 4 bases from J, leaving 15 bases between. The chain's CDR3 is CASSQGNVVGADTQYF. The CDR3 DNA is TGCGCCAGCAGCCAAGGGAATGTAGTGGGGGCAGATACGCAGTATTTT.

This clone showed up just once. This chain links TRBV25-1 with TRBJ1-5; maybe TRBD1 (5 bases). Trimming removed 4 bases at V and 6 bases at J, with 19 bases between. CDR1 is MGHDK and CDR2 is SYGVNS in the germline V gene. CDR3 length equals 16 residues. CDR3 sequence reads: CASSVVPGAQPQPQHF. In DNA form, the CDR3 reads TGTGCCAGCAGTGTCGTACCTGGGGCACAGCCTCAGCCCCAGCATTTT.

The chain joins TRBV13 to TRBJ2-7, with 14 bases that match TRBD2. This CDR3 has 19 amino acids. Looked up from germline, CDR1 is PRHDT and CDR2 is FYEKMQ (reference sequence). V lost 4 bases to trimming and J lost 2 bases; unmatched junction nucleotides: 13. The CDR3 loop is CASSSTTSGRAVGTYEQYF. CDR3 coding DNA: TGTGCCAGCAGCTCCACGACTAGCGGGAGGGCCGTCGGCACCTACGAGCAGTACTTC.

This chain connects TRBV7-9 to TRBJ2-7; D ambiguous. This CDR3 comprises 13 residues. V was trimmed by 4 bases and J by 2 bases, leaving 9 bases between them. Germline CDR1 and CDR2: SEHNR and FQNEAQ (reference sequence). The DNA for the CDR3 is TGTGCCAGCAGCTCCGACGAGGCCTACGAGCAGTACTTC. This sequence encodes CASSSDEAYEQYF.

The J gene is TRBJ2-3, the V gene TRBV9; 7 positions match TRBD2. The CDR3 is 18 residues long. Germline loops: CDR1 SGDLS, CDR2 YYNGEE. V shed 2 bases and J 0 bases; nucleotides not matched to a gene: 12. CDR3 DNA: TGTGCCAGCAGCGTTGCCCTTGAGGGTAGCGGGAGCACAGATACGCAGTATTTT. This gives the protein CASSVALEGSGSTDTQYF.

The rearrangement joins TRBV10-1 to TRBJ1-1; no firm D call. Germline CDR1 reads WNHNN; CDR2 reads SYGVQD (reference sequence). Trimming took off 3 bases at V and 7 bases at J, with 9 bases between the two ends. The CDR3 runs 12 residues. The CDR3 DNA follows: TGCGCCAGCAGTGATTGGGGATTTGAAGCTTTCTTT. It encodes CASSDWGFEAFF.

This chain connects TRBV27 to TRBJ2-1; 9 bases fit TRBD2. Per the germline V gene, CDR1 is MNHEY and CDR2 is SMNVEV (reference sequence). The CDR3 has 15 residues. The trim removed 5 bases at V and 5 bases at J, leaving 7 bases unmatched. The CDR3 bases are TGTGCCAGCAGTCTCACTAGCGGGTTTAACAATGAGCAGTTCTTC. This sequence encodes CASSLTSGFNNEQFF.

The genes are TRBV27 and TRBJ2-1, with D uncertain. CDR3 length: 15 residues. The V end lost 0 bases, the J end lost 0 bases, and 6 bases lay between the germline ends. From germline, CDR1 is MNHEY and CDR2 SMNVEV (reference sequence). The DNA for the CDR3 is TGTGCCAGCAGTTTATCGACTGCCTCCTACAATGAGCAGTTCTTC. Amino acids: CASSLSTASYNEQFF.